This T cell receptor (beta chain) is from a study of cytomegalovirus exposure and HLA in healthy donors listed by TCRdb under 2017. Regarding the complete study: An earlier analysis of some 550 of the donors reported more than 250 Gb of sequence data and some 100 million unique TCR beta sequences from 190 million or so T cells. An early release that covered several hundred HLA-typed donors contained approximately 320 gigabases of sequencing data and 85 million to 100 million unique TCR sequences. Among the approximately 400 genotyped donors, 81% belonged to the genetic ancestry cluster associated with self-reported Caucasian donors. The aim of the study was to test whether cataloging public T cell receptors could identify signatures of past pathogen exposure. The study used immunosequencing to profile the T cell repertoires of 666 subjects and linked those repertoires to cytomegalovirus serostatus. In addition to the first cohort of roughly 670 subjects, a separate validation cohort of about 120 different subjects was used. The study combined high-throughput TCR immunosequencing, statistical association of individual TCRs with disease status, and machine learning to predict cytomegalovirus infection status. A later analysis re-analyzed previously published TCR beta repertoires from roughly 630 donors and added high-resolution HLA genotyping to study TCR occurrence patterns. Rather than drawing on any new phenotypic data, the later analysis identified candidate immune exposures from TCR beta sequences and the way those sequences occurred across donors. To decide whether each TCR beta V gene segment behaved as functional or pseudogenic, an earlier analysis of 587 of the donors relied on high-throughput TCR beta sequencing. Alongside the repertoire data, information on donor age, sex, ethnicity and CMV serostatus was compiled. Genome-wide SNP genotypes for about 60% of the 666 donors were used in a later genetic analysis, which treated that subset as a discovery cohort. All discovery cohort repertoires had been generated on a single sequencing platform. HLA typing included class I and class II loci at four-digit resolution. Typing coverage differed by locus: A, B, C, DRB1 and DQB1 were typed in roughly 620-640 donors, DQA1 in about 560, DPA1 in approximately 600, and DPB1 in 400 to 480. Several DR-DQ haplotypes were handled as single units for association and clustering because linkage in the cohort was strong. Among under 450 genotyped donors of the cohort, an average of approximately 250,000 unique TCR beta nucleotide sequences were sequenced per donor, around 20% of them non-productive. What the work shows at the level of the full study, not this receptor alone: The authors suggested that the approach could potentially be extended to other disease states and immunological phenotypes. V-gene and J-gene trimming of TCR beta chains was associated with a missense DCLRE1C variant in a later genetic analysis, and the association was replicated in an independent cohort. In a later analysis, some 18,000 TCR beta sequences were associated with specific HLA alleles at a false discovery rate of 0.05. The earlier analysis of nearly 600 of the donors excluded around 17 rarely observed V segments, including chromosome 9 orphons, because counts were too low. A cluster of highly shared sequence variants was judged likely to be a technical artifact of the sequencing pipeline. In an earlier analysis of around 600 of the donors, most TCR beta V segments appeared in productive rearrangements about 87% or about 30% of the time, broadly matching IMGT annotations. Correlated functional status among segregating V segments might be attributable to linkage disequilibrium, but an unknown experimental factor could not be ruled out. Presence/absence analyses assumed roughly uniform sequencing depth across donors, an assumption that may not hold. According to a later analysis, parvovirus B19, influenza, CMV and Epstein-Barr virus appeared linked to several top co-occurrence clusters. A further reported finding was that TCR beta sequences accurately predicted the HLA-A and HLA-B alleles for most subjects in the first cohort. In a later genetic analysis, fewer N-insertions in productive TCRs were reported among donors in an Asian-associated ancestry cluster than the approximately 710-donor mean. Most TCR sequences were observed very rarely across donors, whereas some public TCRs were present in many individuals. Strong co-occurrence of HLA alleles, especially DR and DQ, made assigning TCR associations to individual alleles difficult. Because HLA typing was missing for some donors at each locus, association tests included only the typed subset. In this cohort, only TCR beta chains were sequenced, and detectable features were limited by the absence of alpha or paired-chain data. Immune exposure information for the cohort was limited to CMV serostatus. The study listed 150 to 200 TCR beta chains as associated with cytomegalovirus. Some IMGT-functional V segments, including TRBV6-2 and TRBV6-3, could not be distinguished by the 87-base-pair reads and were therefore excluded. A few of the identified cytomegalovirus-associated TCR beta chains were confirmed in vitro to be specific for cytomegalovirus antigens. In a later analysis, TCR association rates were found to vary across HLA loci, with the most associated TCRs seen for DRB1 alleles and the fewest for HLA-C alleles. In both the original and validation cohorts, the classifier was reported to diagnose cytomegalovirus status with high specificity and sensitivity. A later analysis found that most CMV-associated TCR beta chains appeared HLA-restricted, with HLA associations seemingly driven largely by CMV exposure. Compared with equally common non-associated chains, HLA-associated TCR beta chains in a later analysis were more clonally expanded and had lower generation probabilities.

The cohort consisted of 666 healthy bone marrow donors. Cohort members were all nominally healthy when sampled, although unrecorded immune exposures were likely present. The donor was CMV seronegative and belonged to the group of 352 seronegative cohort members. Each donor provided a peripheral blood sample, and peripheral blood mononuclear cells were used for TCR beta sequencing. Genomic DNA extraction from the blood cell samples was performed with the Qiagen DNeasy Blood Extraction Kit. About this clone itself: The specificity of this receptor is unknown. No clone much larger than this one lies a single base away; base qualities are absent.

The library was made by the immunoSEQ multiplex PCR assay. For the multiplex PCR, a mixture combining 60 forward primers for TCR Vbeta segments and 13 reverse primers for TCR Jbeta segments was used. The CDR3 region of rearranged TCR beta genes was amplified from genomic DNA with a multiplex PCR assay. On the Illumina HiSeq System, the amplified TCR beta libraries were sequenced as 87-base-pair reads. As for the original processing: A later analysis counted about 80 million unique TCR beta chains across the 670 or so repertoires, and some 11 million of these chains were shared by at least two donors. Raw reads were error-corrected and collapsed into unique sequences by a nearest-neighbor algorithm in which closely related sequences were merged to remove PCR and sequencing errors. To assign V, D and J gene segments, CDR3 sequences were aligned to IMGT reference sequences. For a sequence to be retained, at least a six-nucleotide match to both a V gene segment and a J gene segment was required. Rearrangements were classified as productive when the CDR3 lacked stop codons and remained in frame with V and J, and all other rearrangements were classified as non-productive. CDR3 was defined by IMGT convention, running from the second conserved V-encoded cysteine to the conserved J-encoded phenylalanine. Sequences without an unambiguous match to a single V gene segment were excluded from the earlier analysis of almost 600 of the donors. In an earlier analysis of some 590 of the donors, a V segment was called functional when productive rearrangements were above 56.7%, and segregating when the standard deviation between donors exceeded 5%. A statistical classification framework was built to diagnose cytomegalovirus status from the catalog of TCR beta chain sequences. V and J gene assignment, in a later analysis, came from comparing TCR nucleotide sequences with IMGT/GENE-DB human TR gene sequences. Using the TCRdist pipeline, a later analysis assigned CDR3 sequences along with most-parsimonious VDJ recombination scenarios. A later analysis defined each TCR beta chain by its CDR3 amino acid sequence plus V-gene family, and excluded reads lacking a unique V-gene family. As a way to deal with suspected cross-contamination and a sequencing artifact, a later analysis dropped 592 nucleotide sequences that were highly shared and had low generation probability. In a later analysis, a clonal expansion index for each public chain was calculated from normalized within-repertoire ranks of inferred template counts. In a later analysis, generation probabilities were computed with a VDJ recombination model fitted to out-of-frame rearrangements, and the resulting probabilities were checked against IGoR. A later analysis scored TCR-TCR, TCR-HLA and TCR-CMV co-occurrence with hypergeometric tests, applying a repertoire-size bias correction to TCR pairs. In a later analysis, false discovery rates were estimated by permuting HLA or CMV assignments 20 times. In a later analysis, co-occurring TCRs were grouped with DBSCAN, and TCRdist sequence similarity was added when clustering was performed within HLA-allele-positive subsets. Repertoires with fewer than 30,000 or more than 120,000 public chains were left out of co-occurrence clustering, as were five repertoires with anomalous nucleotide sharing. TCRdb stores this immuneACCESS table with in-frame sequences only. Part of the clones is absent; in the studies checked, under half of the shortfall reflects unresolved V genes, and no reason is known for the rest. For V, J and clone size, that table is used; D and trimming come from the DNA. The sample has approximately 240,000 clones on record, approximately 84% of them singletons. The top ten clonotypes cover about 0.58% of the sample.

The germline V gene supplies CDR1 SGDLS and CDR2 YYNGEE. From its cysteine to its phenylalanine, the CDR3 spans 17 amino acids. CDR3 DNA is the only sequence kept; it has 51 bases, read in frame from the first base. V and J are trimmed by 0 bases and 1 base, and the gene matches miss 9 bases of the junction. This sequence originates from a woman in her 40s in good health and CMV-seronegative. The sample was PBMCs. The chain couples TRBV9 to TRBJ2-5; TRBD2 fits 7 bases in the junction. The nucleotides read TGTGCCAGCAGCGTAGACCCCCCGGGGGGAATCCAAGAGACCCAGTACTTC. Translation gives CASSVDPPGGIQETQYF.